This paragraph covers one TCR beta chain sequence. Its specificity is unknown. Patients who had autoimmune disease history or got systemic immunosuppression were left out. The data were taken from a study of OX40 agonist ivuxolimab in advanced cancers. At the level of the study: Patient treatment consisted of intravenous ivuxolimab administration every 2 weeks at 0.01 to 10 mg/kg. Partial responses occurred in Three dose-escalation patients, one with hepatocellular carcinoma and two with cutaneous melanoma.

From germline, CDR1 is SGHRS and CDR2 YFSETQ. V was pared by 4 bases and J by 2 bases, with 15 bases between. The CDR3 covers 15 residues. Data came from immunoSEQ multiplex PCR; TCRdb stores just in-frame clones and leaves some out. Among approximately 94,000 clones listed, 84% were seen once. Study findings and constraints: Mean expanded clone counts were higher in CD8+ than CD4+ T cells.

The sequence was obtained from an adult with an advanced solid tumor such as melanoma, head and neck, liver or kidney cancer. The chain is built from TRBV5-1 and TRBJ1-1, with unresolved D. The sample consisted of CD4+ or CD8+ T cells sorted from blood, taken in a trial of the OX40 agonist ivuxolimab. CDR3 region: CASSRRVAENTEAFF. The DNA of the CDR3 is TGCGCCAGCAGCCGGAGGGTTGCAGAAAACACTGAAGCTTTCTTT.